The rows below give T cell receptor beta chains drawn from one sample of a study of T cell changes during pregnancy in multiple sclerosis. TCRdb's copy holds only in-frame clones and misses some; the assay was immunoSEQ multiplex PCR. The sample holds some 60,000 clones, around 85% seen once. Sequences were derived from CD4+ T cells from peripheral blood mononuclear cells, sampled in the third trimester of pregnancy. The receptors were gathered from a female donor with multiple sclerosis, enrolled in a pregnancy study. The CDR3 runs from the conserved cysteine through the conserved F or W. Each record gives: clone size, J gene, V gene, CDR3 length, D gene, CDR3 DNA, CDR3 protein. A D gene is named only where the DNA matches it firmly. A clone size is listed for some rows: how often the clone was seen (once, few, many), or a class if it is expanded.

NA TRBJ2-3 TRBV19 12 TRBD2 TGTGCCAGTAGTACCAGCGGGGACACGCAGTATTTT CASSTSGDTQYF
once TRBJ2-6 TRBV7-9 16 NA TGTGCCAGCAGCTCGGACGGGGTTTTTGGGGCCAACGTCCTGACTTTC CASSSDGVFGANVLTF
NA TRBJ2-7 TRBV5-6 15 TRBD1 TGTGCCAGCAGCTTTGAGGACAGGGTTTACAACGAGCAGTACTTC CASSFEDRVYNEQYF
NA TRBJ1-4 TRBV5-1 13 TRBD1 TGCGCCAGCAGCGTGGACAGGGATAGAAAACTGTTTTTT CASSVDRDRKLFF
NA TRBJ2-3 TRBV2 12 NA TGTGCCAGCAGTGAAGATCCTGGCAAGCAGTATTTT CASSEDPGKQYF
NA TRBJ1-5 TRBV7-9 14 NA TGTGCCAGCAGCTTAGAATCGGGAAATCAGCCCCAGCATTTT CASSLESGNQPQHF
NA TRBJ2-5 TRBV25-1 16 TRBD2 TGTGCCAGCAGGGGGGGGACTAGCGGGAGAGGGGAGACCCAGTACTTC CASRGGTSGRGETQYF
NA TRBJ2-3 TRBV18 17 TRBD1 TGTGCCAGCTCACCACCCAACGGACAGGCGAGCACAGATACGCAGTATTTT CASSPPNGQASTDTQYF
NA TRBJ2-5 TRBV7-8 14 TRBD2 TGTGCCAGCAGCTCAAGGACGGGAGGGGGGACCCAGTACTTC CASSSRTGGGTQYF
NA TRBJ1-5 TRBV19 14 NA TGTGCCAGTAGTACCGGACAGATTTGGCAGCCCCAGCATTTT CASSTGQIWQPQHF
NA TRBJ2-3 TRBV19 14 NA TGTGCCAGTAGTATGACAGCCACTACAGATACGCAGTATTTT CASSMTATTDTQYF
NA TRBJ1-1 TRBV19 13 TRBD1 TGTGCCAGTAGTAACAGGGGGCGGACTGAAGCTTTCTTT CASSNRGRTEAFF
NA TRBJ1-1 TRBV4-2 13 NA TGTGCCAGCAGCCCACTACTGGACACTGAAGCTTTCTTT CASSPLLDTEAFF
NA TRBJ2-7 TRBV10-1 16 TRBD2 TGCGCCAGCAGTGATGGAGGAGCGGGAGGCTTCTACGAGCAGTACTTC CASSDGGAGGFYEQYF
NA TRBJ2-1 TRBV9 15 TRBD1 TGTGCCAGCAGCTTTGGACAGGGACCTTACAATGAGCAGTTCTTC CASSFGQGPYNEQFF
NA TRBJ1-2 TRBV4-3 11 NA TGCGCCAGCAGCCGAGGCGGGGGCTACACCTTC CASSRGGGYTF
NA TRBJ1-1 TRBV10-3 14 NA TGTGCCATCTCCGACAGCACAAGGCTCGCTGAAGCTTTCTTT CAISDSTRLAEAFF
NA TRBJ1-2 TRBV9 15 TRBD1 TGTGCCAGCAGCGTAGGCCAGGGGGCGGAGTATGGCTACACCTTC CASSVGQGAEYGYTF
NA TRBJ1-5 TRBV7-9 15 NA TGTGCCAGCAGCTTGGAGCGGCGGGGGAATCAGCCCCAGCATTTT CASSLERRGNQPQHF
NA TRBJ1-4 TRBV4-3 17 TRBD1 TGCGCCAGCAGCCAAGATCGGCGGACAGGGATGGGTGAAAAACTGTTTTTT CASSQDRRTGMGEKLFF
NA TRBJ2-2 TRBV5-1 16 TRBD2 TGCGCCAGCAGCCTAGCGGGAGGGCCCGGAAACGGGGAGCTGTTTTTT CASSLAGGPGNGELFF
few TRBJ2-5 TRBV5-1 15 TRBD2 TGCGCCAGCAGCTCCACAACTAGCGGGAGAGAGACCCAGTACTTC CASSSTTSGRETQYF
NA TRBJ2-5 TRBV7-2 13 TRBD2 TGTGCCAGCAGCCGGGGGGGAAGGGAGACCCAGTACTTC CASSRGGRETQYF
NA TRBJ1-5 TRBV27 13 NA TGTGCCAGCAGTTTCTCGCCAGATCAGCCCCAGCATTTT CASSFSPDQPQHF
NA TRBJ2-5 TRBV7-2 15 TRBD2 TGTGCCAGCAGCACTAGCGGGGGGCCTCAAGAGACCCAGTACTTC CASSTSGGPQETQYF
NA TRBJ1-1 TRBV4-1 16 NA TGCGCCAGCAGGAACCTCCACAGGGCAGGGGACACTGAAGCTTTCTTT CASRNLHRAGDTEAFF
few TRBJ1-1 TRBV9 15 TRBD1 TGTGCCAGCAGCGGACGCGGGACAGCGAACACTGAAGCTTTCTTT CASSGRGTANTEAFF
few TRBJ1-1 TRBV2 13 NA TGTGCCAGCAATCGAGTTATGAACACTGAAGCTTTCTTT CASNRVMNTEAFF
NA TRBJ2-5 TRBV5-1 12 NA TGCGCCAGCAGCTTGAGCGAAGAGACCCAGTACTTC CASSLSEETQYF
NA TRBJ1-1 TRBV19 14 TRBD1 TGTGCCAGTACCCCGACAGGGACGAACACTGAAGCTTTCTTT CASTPTGTNTEAFF
NA TRBJ2-7 TRBV9 14 NA TGTGCCAGCAGCCCCCGGGAATATGGGTACGAGCAGTACTTC CASSPREYGYEQYF
few TRBJ1-5 TRBV19 15 TRBD1 TGTGCCAGTAGTACCACAGACAGGGGCTATCAGCCCCAGCATTTT CASSTTDRGYQPQHF
NA TRBJ1-5 TRBV19 13 NA TGTGCCAGTGATCAATGGCTGAATCAGCCCCAGCATTTT CASDQWLNQPQHF
NA TRBJ2-1 TRBV18 18 TRBD2 TGTGCCAGCTCCCTTTATTCCCCGACTAGCGGGTCCTACAATGAGCAGTTCTTC CASSLYSPTSGSYNEQFF
NA TRBJ1-2 TRBV27 15 TRBD1 TGTGCCAGCAGTATGACAGGGGAGATGCTGCATGGCTACACCTTC CASSMTGEMLHGYTF
NA TRBJ1-1 TRBV1 23 NA TGCACCAGCAGCCAAGGGCTGTTCAGGGACACCCGCTTGATCGAAATCATGAACACTGAAGCTTTCTTT CTSSQGLFRDTRLIEIMNTEAFF
NA TRBJ2-7 TRBV11-3 14 TRBD1 TGTGCCAGCAGCGCACAGGGGGCCTTAGACGAGCAGTACTTC CASSAQGALDEQYF
NA TRBJ2-3 TRBV5-1 13 NA TGCGCCAGCAGCTTGGCGACAGGAGATACGCAGTATTTT CASSLATGDTQYF
NA TRBJ1-1 TRBV2 13 TRBD1 TGTGCCACCTCGGGACAGGGGAACACTGAAGCTTTCTTT CATSGQGNTEAFF
NA TRBJ2-1 TRBV6-6 12 NA TGTGCCAGCAGTTACTCGGGACATAATCAGTTCTTC CASSYSGHNQFF
NA TRBJ2-1 TRBV10-3 13 NA TGTGCCGTTTCAGGGGCAAGTAAGGATGAGCAGTTCTTC CAVSGASKDEQFF
NA TRBJ2-5 TRBV9 15 NA TGTGCCAGCAGCCCCCAGCGGGTTCGGGGGGAGACCCAGTACTTC CASSPQRVRGETQYF
NA TRBJ1-1 TRBV5-1 13 TRBD1 TGCGCCAGCAGCTTCACAGGGGGCCCTGAAGCTTTCTTT CASSFTGGPEAFF
NA TRBJ2-7 TRBV7-3 14 TRBD1 TGTGCCAGCAGCTACGGGACAGGGGGGAGCGAGCAGTACTTC CASSYGTGGSEQYF
NA TRBJ2-3 TRBV30 14 NA TGTGCCTGGAAACCATTTGGGCACACAGATACGCAGTATTTT CAWKPFGHTDTQYF
NA TRBJ1-2 TRBV27 15 NA TGTGCCAGCAGTCCCCGCGATCCGGGTAACTATGGCTACACCTTC CASSPRDPGNYGYTF
NA TRBJ2-7 TRBV7-3 14 NA TGTGCCAGCAGCTTACTACACAGCTCCTACGAGCAGTACTTC CASSLLHSSYEQYF
NA TRBJ1-2 TRBV14 13 NA TGTGCCAGCAGCCCCAGGGTGTCAGATGGCTACACCTTC CASSPRVSDGYTF
few TRBJ2-3 TRBV5-4 15 TRBD1 TGTGCCAGCAGCTTGTGGACAGGGGGCACAGATACGCAGTATTTT CASSLWTGGTDTQYF
once TRBJ2-3 TRBV27 17 TRBD2 TGTGCCAGCAGTTTACTGACTAGCGGGGGTACGGGAGATACGCAGTATTTT CASSLLTSGGTGDTQYF
NA TRBJ1-2 TRBV19 14 NA TGTGCCAGTAGGACTACGGCCGCGCCCTATGGCTACACCTTC CASRTTAAPYGYTF
NA TRBJ2-1 TRBV7-6 12 TRBD2 TGTGCCAGCAGCTTATGGGGACTAGCGGGAGTCTTC CASSLWGLAGVF
NA TRBJ1-4 TRBV7-8 16 TRBD1 TGTGCCAGCAGCCCATTTGCCGGGACAGTCTCAGAAAAACTGTTTTTT CASSPFAGTVSEKLFF
NA TRBJ1-2 TRBV10-3 13 NA TGTGCCATCAGCCTCGGGACACCTTATGGCTACACCTTC CAISLGTPYGYTF